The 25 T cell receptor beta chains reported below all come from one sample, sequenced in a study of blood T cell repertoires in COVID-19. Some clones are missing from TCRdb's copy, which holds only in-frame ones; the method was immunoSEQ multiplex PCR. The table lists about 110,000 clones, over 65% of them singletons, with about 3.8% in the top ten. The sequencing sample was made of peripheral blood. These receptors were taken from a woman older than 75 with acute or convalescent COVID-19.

CDR3 region: CASSPWASGGYNEQFF. CDR3 nucleotide sequence: TGTGCCAGCAGCCCTTGGGCTAGCGGGGGATACAATGAGCAGTTCTTC. The chain carries TRBV5-5 and TRBJ2-1; 10 bases align to TRBD2. This CDR3 has 16 residues. Germline-derived CDR1 and CDR2 are SGHKS and YYEKEE (reference sequence). The V segment lost 4 bases and the J segment 4 bases; nucleotides outside the gene matches: 8.

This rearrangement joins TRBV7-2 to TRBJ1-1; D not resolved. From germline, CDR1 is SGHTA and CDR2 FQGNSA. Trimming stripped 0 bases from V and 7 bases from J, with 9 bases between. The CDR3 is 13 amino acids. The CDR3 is CASSLAQTYEAFF. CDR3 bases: TGTGCCAGCAGCTTAGCGCAGACATATGAAGCTTTCTTT.

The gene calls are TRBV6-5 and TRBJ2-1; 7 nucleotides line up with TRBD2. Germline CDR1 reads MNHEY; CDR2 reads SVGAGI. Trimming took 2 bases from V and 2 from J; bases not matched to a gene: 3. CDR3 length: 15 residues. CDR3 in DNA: TGTGCCAGCAGTTACAGTAGCGGGCCCTACAATGAGCAGTTCTTC. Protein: CASSYSSGPYNEQFF.

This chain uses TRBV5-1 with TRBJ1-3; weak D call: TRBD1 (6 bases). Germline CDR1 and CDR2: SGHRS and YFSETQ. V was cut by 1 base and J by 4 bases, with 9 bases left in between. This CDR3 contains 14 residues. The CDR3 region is CASSLSQGGNTIYF. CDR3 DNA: TGCGCCAGCAGCTTGAGCCAGGGGGGAAACACCATATATTTT.

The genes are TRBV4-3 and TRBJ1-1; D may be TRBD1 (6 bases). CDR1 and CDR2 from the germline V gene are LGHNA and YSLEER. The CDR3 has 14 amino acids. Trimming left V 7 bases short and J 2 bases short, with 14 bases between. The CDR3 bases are TGCGCCAGCAAGGGGGTCTTATCCAACACTGAAGCTTTCTTT. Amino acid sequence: CASKGVLSNTEAFF.

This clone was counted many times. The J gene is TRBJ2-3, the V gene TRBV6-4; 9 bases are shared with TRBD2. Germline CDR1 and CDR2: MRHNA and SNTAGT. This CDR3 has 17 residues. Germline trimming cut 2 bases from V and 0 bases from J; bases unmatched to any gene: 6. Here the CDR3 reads CASSDQTSGTSTDTQYF. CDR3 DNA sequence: TGTGCCAGCAGTGACCAGACTAGCGGTACTAGCACAGATACGCAGTATTTT.

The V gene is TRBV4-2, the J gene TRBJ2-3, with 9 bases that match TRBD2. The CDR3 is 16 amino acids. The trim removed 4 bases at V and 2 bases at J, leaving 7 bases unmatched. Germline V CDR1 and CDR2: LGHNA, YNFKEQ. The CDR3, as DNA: TGTGCCAGCAGCCGCGGGACTAGCATGCCCACAGATACGCAGTATTTT. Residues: CASSRGTSMPTDTQYF.

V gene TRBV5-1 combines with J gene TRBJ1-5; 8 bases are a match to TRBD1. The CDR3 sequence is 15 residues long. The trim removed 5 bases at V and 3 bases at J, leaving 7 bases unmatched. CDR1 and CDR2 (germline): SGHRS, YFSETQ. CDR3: CASRETGDLNQPQHF. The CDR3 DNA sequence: TGCGCCAGCAGGGAGACAGGGGACCTCAATCAGCCCCAGCATTTT.

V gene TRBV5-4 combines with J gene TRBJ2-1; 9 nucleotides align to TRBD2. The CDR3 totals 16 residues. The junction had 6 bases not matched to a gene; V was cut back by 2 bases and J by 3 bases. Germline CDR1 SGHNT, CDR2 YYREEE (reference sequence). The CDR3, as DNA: TGTGCCAGCAGCTTAAACGGCGGGAGGGACTACAATGAGCAGTTCTTC. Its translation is CASSLNGGRDYNEQFF.

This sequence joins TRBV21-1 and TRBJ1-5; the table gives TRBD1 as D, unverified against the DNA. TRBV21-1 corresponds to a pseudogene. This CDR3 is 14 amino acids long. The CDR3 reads CARPNRDSIQPQHF. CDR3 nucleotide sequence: TGTGCTAGGCCTAACCGGGACAGCATTCAGCCCCAGCATTTT.

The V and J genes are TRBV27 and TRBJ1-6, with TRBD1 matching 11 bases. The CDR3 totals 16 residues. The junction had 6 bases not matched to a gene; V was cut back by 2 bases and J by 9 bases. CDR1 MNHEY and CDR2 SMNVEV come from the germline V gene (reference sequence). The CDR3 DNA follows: TGTGCCAGCAGTTTACAGGTGGGACAGGGGGGTTCACCCCTCCACTTT. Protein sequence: CASSLQVGQGGSPLHF.

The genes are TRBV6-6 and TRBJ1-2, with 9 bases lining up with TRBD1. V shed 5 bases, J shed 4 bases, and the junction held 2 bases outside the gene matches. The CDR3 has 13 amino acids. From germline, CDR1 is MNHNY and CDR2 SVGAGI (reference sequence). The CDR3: CASSGQGIYGYTF. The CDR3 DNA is TGTGCCAGCAGTGGACAGGGGATCTATGGCTACACCTTC.

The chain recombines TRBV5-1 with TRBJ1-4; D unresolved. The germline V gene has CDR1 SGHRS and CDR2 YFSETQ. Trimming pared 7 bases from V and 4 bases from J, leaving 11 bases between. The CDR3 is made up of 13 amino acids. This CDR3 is CASSYTGNEKLFF. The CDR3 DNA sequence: TGCGCCAGCTCCTACACGGGTAATGAAAAACTGTTTTTT.

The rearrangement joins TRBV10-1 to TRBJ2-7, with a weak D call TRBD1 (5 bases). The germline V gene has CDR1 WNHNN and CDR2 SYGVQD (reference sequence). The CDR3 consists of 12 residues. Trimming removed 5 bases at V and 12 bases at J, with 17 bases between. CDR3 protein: CASSPAQGSWYF. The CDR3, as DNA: TGCGCCAGCAGTCCAGCCCAGGGTTCGTGGTACTTC.

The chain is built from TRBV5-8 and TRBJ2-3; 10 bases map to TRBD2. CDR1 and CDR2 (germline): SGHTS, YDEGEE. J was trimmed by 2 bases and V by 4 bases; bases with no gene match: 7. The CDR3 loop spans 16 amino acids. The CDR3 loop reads CASSRGLAFDTDTQYF. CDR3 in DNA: TGTGCCAGCAGCCGGGGACTAGCGTTTGACACAGATACGCAGTATTTT.

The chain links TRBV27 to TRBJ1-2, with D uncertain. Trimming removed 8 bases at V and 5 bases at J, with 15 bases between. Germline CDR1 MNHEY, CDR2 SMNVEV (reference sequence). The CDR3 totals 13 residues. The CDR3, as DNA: TGTGCCAGCTCCAGAGCAGGTGCTTATGGCTACACCTTC. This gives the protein CASSRAGAYGYTF.

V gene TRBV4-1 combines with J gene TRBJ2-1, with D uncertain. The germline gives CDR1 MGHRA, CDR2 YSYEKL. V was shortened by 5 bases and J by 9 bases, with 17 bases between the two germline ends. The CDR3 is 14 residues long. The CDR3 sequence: CASSYGTRRVEQFF. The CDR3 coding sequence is TGCGCCAGCAGCTACGGAACTCGCCGGGTTGAGCAGTTCTTC.

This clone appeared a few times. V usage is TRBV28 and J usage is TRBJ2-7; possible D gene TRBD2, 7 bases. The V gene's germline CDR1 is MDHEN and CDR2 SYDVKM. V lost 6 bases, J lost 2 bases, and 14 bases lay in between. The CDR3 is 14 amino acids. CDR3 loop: CASRAGDKAYEQYF. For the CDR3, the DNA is TGTGCCAGCAGGGCGGGGGACAAAGCCTACGAGCAGTACTTC. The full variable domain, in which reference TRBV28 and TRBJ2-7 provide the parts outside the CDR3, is DVKVTQSSRYLVKRTGEKVFLECVQDMDHENMFWYRQDPGLGLRLIYFSYDVKMKEKGDIPEGYSVSREKKERFSLILESASTNQTSMYLCASRAGDKAYEQYFGPGTRLTVT.

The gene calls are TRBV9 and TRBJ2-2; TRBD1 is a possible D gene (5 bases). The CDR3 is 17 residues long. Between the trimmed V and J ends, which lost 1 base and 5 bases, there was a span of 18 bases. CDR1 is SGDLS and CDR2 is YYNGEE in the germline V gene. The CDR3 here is CASSVSPRQGGTGELFF. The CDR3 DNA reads TGTGCCAGCAGCGTAAGCCCCCGGCAGGGTGGTACCGGGGAGCTGTTTTTT.

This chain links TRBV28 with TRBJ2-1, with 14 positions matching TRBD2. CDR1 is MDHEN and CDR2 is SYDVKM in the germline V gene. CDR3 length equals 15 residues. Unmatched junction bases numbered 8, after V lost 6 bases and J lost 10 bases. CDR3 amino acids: CASSPGLAGVGEQFF. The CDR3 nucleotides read TGTGCCAGCAGCCCGGGACTAGCGGGAGTAGGGGAGCAGTTCTTC.

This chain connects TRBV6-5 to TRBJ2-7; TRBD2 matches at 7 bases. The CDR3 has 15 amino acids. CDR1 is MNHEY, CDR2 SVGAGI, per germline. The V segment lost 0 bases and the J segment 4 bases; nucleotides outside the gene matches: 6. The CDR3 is CASSYSGLEAYEQYF. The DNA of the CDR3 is TGTGCCAGCAGTTACTCCGGACTAGAAGCTTACGAGCAGTACTTC.

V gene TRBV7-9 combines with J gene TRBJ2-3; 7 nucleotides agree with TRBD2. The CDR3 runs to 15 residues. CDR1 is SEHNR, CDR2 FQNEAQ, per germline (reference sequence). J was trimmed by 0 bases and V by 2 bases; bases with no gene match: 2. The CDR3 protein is CASSLSGTSTDTQYF. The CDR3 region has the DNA TGTGCCAGCAGCTTAAGCGGGACCAGCACAGATACGCAGTATTTT.

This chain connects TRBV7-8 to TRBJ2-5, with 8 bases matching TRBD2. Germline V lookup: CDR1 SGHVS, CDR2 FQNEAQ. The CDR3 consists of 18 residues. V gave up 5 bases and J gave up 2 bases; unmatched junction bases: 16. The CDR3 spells CASSAGLVVGPKQETQYF. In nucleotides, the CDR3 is TGTGCCAGCAGCGCGGGACTAGTCGTGGGACCCAAGCAAGAGACCCAGTACTTC.

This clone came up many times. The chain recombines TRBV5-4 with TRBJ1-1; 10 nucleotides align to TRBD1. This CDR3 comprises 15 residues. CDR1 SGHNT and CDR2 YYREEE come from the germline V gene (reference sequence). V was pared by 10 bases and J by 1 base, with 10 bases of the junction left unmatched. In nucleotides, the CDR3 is TGTGCCCCTCGGGGCGGACAGGGGGAGAACACTGAAGCTTTCTTT. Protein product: CAPRGGQGENTEAFF.

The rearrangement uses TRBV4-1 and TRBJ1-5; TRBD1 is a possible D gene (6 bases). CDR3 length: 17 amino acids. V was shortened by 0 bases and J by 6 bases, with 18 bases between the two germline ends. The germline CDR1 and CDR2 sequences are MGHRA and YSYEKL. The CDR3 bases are TGCGCCAGCAGCCAAGATGGGAGCAGGGGCCCGTTTCAGCCCCAGCATTTT. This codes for CASSQDGSRGPFQPQHF.